The next 24 T cell receptor beta chains were all read from a single sample in a study of blood T cell repertoires in COVID-19. Produced via immunoSEQ multiplex PCR; TCRdb's table is partial and in-frame only. This table holds fewer than 110,000 clones, roughly 82% found once. Sequences were obtained from peripheral blood. Receptor source: a human donor in a cohort sampled during active COVID-19.

The rearrangement links TRBV4-1 to TRBJ1-2; D unresolved. The CDR3 runs to 14 residues. Germline values: CDR1 MGHRA, CDR2 YSYEKL. The ends were cut back, 3 bases at V and 4 bases at J, with 12 bases in the middle. The CDR3 nucleotides are TGCGCCAGCAGCCAGGATGGACTCCCCTATGGCTACACCTTC. Protein sequence: CASSQDGLPYGYTF.

V is TRBV3-1 (or the pseudogene TRBV3-2) and J is TRBJ1-2; D not resolved. The ends were cut back, 1 base at V and 2 bases at J, with 5 bases in the middle. Germline V gene lookup returns CDR1 LGHDT and CDR2 YNNKEL (reference sequence). The CDR3 totals 13 residues. CDR3 DNA: TGTGCCAGCAGCCAAGTCCGGAACTATGGCTACACCTTC. It specifies CASSQVRNYGYTF.

This rearrangement joins TRBV6-6 to TRBJ2-1; maybe TRBD1 (5 bases). Germline loops: CDR1 MNHNY, CDR2 SVGAGI (reference sequence). The CDR3 is 14 amino acids. V was clipped by 6 bases and J by 10 bases, with 19 bases between them. The CDR3 DNA reads as TGTGCCAGCAGGGAAGGTAGTGGGGCCGGCGAGCAGTTCTTC. Its protein is CASREGSGAGEQFF.

The J gene is TRBJ1-4, the V gene TRBV18; D ambiguous. The germline gives CDR1 KGHSH, CDR2 LQKENI. This CDR3 region has 13 residues. Trimming stripped 3 bases from V and 8 bases from J, with 10 bases between. CDR3 amino acids: CASSPGQVEKLFF. The CDR3 region has the DNA TGTGCCAGCTCACCTGGGCAGGTAGAAAAACTGTTTTTT.

This clone has just one count. The CDR3 coding sequence is TGTGCCAGCAGCCGCGAATGGGGGGAGACTGAAGCTTTCTTT. It codes for CASSREWGETEAFF. The chain links TRBV7-8 to TRBJ1-1; the D gene is possibly TRBD1 (5 bases). The V gene lost 5 bases and the J gene lost 5 bases, with 15 bases spanning the gap. The germline CDR1 and CDR2 sequences are SGHVS and FQNEAQ. The CDR3 contains 14 residues.

The chain links TRBV5-6 to TRBJ1-1; D ambiguous. The V end lost 2 bases, the J end lost 5 bases, and 10 bases lay between the germline ends. The germline V gene encodes CDR1 SGHDT and CDR2 YYEEEE. CDR3 length equals 13 residues. The CDR3 reads CASSFPGWTEAFF. Written as DNA, the CDR3 is TGTGCCAGCAGCTTCCCCGGGTGGACTGAAGCTTTCTTT.

The genes are TRBV7-8 and TRBJ1-5; a possible D gene is TRBD1 (5 bases). Trimming pared 5 bases from V and 2 bases from J, leaving 25 bases between. The CDR3 contains 19 residues. The germline CDR1 and CDR2 sequences are SGHVS and FQNEAQ. The chain's CDR3 is CASSPLRVWGRGGNQPQHF. CDR3 nucleotides: TGTGCCAGCAGCCCCCTACGTGTCTGGGGGAGGGGAGGCAATCAGCCCCAGCATTTT.

The chain couples TRBV4-2 to TRBJ1-2, with 7 bases lining up with TRBD1. The CDR3 totals 15 residues. Trimming cost V 4 bases and J 7 bases; bases outside gene matches: 12. Per germline, CDR1 LGHNA and CDR2 YNFKEQ. The CDR3, as DNA: TGTGCCAGCAGCCCTTCGGAGGGGGCGCAAGTTGGCTACACCTTC. It codes for CASSPSEGAQVGYTF.

DNA for the CDR3: TGTGCCAGCAGCCAAGATCTAGGCGATCCCGGGGAGCTGTTTTTT. Protein sequence: CASSQDLGDPGELFF. This chain connects TRBV4-2 to TRBJ2-2; unclear D gene. Trimming took 0 bases from V and 6 from J, leaving 11 bases between them. This CDR3 spans 15 amino acids. CDR1 is LGHNA, CDR2 YNFKEQ, per germline.

The V and J genes are TRBV4-2 and TRBJ2-1; D possibly corresponds to TRBD1 (7 bases). The CDR3 has 16 amino acids. Germline assignment: CDR1 LGHNA and CDR2 YNFKEQ. V was clipped by 4 bases and J by 5 bases, with 18 bases between them. CDR3 nucleotides: TGTGCCAGCAGCCCCCAGGGGGGTACAGTTAACAATGAGCAGTTCTTC. This encodes CASSPQGGTVNNEQFF.

This sequence joins TRBV19 and TRBJ1-2, with 8 nucleotides matching TRBD1. V was clipped by 7 bases and J by 4 bases; unmatched bases: 11. The CDR3 spans 15 residues. Germline loops: CDR1 LNHDA, CDR2 SQIVND (reference sequence). The CDR3 loop is CASTNPAQGAYGYTF. The CDR3 coding sequence is TGTGCCAGTACCAACCCCGCTCAGGGGGCCTATGGCTACACCTTC.

The chain carries TRBV3-1 (or the pseudogene TRBV3-2) and TRBJ1-2, with 7 bases aligning to TRBD1. The CDR3 sequence is 11 residues long. Germline V CDR1 and CDR2: LGHDT, YNNKEL (reference sequence). V lost 9 bases to trimming and J lost 4 bases; unmatched junction nucleotides: 2. CDR3 sequence (DNA): TGTGCCAGACAGGGGCCCTATGGCTACACCTTC. This sequence encodes CARQGPYGYTF.

The chain employs TRBV4-2 and TRBJ1-3, with a tentative D call TRBD1 (6 bases). V lost 9 bases and J 1 base, leaving 10 bases between the germline ends. This CDR3 comprises 13 residues. Per the germline V gene, CDR1 is LGHNA and CDR2 is YNFKEQ. Here the CDR3 reads CASSRGSGNTIYF. The CDR3 DNA follows: TGTGCCAGTAGCAGGGGTTCTGGAAACACCATATATTTT.

V usage is TRBV12-3 or TRBV12-4 and J usage is TRBJ2-5, with 8 nucleotides matching TRBD1. The CDR3 is 13 residues long. V lost 8 bases and J lost 6; bases outside the gene matches: 8. CDR3 loop: CASGGQGGKTQYF. CDR3 DNA: TGTGCCAGCGGTGGACAGGGTGGAAAGACCCAGTACTTC.

The chain employs TRBV7-2 and TRBJ1-5, with 9 positions matching TRBD1. The length of the CDR3 is 17 residues. Germline loops: CDR1 SGHTA, CDR2 FQGNSA. V lost 5 bases, J lost 2 bases, and 10 bases stayed unmatched. CDR3 nucleotides: TGTGCCAGCAGCAAAAGGACAGGGGTATTTGGCAATCAGCCCCAGCATTTT. Amino acid sequence: CASSKRTGVFGNQPQHF.

V usage is TRBV3-1 (or the pseudogene TRBV3-2) and J usage is TRBJ1-4, with D maybe TRBD1 (6 bases). V was cut by 4 bases and J by 4 bases, with 22 bases left in between. This CDR3 is built from 18 residues. The germline CDR1 and CDR2 sequences are LGHDT and YNNKEL (reference sequence). DNA for the CDR3: TGTGCCAGCAGCCCCTATCAGGCGGGGGCCCACGGTAATGAAAAACTGTTTTTT. Translating gives CASSPYQAGAHGNEKLFF.

This clone was found a few times. This rearrangement joins TRBV13 to TRBJ1-6, with 8 bases aligning to TRBD1. The CDR3 loop spans 14 amino acids. J lost 10 bases, V lost 3 bases, and 5 bases had no gene match. Per the germline V gene, CDR1 is PRHDT and CDR2 is FYEKMQ (reference sequence). CDR3: CASSFGTGQSPLHF. The DNA of the CDR3 is TGTGCCAGCAGCTTTGGGACAGGTCAGTCACCCCTCCACTTT.

The rearrangement joins TRBV5-1 to TRBJ1-1; D is perhaps TRBD1 (6 bases). Germline lookup yields CDR1 SGHRS and CDR2 YFSETQ. The V end was cut by 4 bases, the J end by 5 bases, with 18 bases between. This CDR3 spans 15 amino acids. The CDR3 protein is CASSPGGRGGTEAFF. In nucleotides, the CDR3 is TGCGCCAGCAGCCCGGGTGGCAGGGGTGGTACTGAAGCTTTCTTT.

V and J are TRBV19 and TRBJ1-2, with 12 bases lining up with TRBD1. This CDR3 spans 14 amino acids. J gave up 8 bases and V 5 bases, and 6 bases lay outside the gene matches. CDR1 is LNHDA, CDR2 SQIVND, per germline (reference sequence). CDR3 residues: CASSQGQGARGYTF. Here the CDR3 DNA reads TGTGCCAGTAGTCAGGGACAGGGGGCGAGAGGCTACACCTTC.

The V gene is TRBV19, the J gene TRBJ1-5; weak D call: TRBD1 (6 bases). This CDR3 spans 16 amino acids. The germline CDR1 and CDR2 sequences are LNHDA and SQIVND (reference sequence). Trimming removed 6 bases from V and 3 bases from J, with 18 bases in between. CDR3: CASSDPHGTNNQPQHF. DNA for the CDR3: TGTGCCAGTAGCGACCCACACGGGACAAACAATCAGCCCCAGCATTTT.

The chain joins TRBV5-6 to TRBJ2-1; TRBD1 aligns across 10 bases. CDR1 and CDR2 (germline): SGHDT, YYEEEE. The CDR3 totals 13 residues. V dropped 3 bases and J dropped 7; count of bases not matched to a gene: 1. The CDR3: CASSWGQGNEQFF. The CDR3 DNA sequence: TGTGCCAGCAGCTGGGGACAGGGGAATGAGCAGTTCTTC.

This clone was counted a few times. The chain links TRBV2 to TRBJ1-1; D might be TRBD1 (5 bases). The V and J ends lost 8 bases and 7 bases respectively, with 14 bases between them. The germline CDR1 and CDR2 sequences are SNHLY and FYNNEI. The CDR3 sequence is 12 residues long. The CDR3 DNA reads as TGTGCCAGCTCCAGGGATCGCGGTGAAGCTTTCTTT. As protein: CASSRDRGEAFF.

The genes are TRBV2 and TRBJ1-4; D is ambiguous. V lost 2 bases to trimming and J lost 7 bases, with 8 bases between them. The CDR3 contains 13 residues. Germline assignment: CDR1 SNHLY and CDR2 FYNNEI. The CDR3 DNA is TGTGCCAGCAGTGAACTCTCAGGTGAAAAACTGTTTTTT. Translating it yields CASSELSGEKLFF.

This clone was observed a single time. The chain couples TRBV9 to TRBJ1-2; no clear D. Germline V gene sequence: CDR1 SGDLS, CDR2 YYNGEE. The length of the CDR3 is 15 residues. The V end lost 2 bases, the J end lost 4 bases, and 15 bases lay between the germline ends. CDR3 loop: CASSVEVGVSYGYTF. The DNA for the CDR3 is TGTGCCAGCAGCGTTGAGGTCGGGGTCTCCTATGGCTACACCTTC. Full variable domain (rest looked up from reference TRBV9 and TRBJ1-2): DSGVTQTPKHLITATGQRVTLRCSPRSGDLSVYWYQQSLDQGLQFLIQYYNGEERAKGNILERFSAQQFPDLHSELNLSSLELGDSALYFCASSVEVGVSYGYTFGSGTRLTVV.